The source of this T cell receptor beta chain is a study of blood T cell repertoires in COVID-19. Study summary: Whether acute or convalescent, the COVID-19 samples came from the United States, Italy and Spain.

Produced via immunoSEQ multiplex PCR; TCRdb's table is partial and in-frame only. The table shows about 430,000 clones, with roughly 88% occurring only once. The study recruited people aged about 18 to 89 years across roughly 25 US areas. In assigning cohorts, the study relied on participant-reported clinical history. A COVID-19 case had been met by exposed participants during the 2 weeks before study entry. This CDR3 spans 13 amino acids. CDR1 is SGHRS, CDR2 YFSETQ, per germline. Trimming stripped 5 bases from V and 3 bases from J, with 12 bases between. The V and J genes are TRBV5-1 and TRBJ2-7, with TRBD2 as a possible D gene (5 bases). The receptor was isolated from a woman between 18 and 29 years old who had been exposed to COVID-19. Sequencing input: PBMCs or T cells enriched from blood (not recorded which). In DNA, the CDR3 is TGCGCCAGCAGACTCGCCGGGGACTACGAGCAGTACTTC. Its protein is CASRLAGDYEQYF. Complete variable domain (other parts from reference TRBV5-1 and TRBJ2-7): KAGVTQTPRYLIKTRGQQVTLSCSPISGHRSVSWYQQTPGQGLQFLFEYFSETQRNKGNFPGRFSGRQFSNSRSEMNVSTLELGDSALYLCASRLAGDYEQYFGPGTRLTVT.